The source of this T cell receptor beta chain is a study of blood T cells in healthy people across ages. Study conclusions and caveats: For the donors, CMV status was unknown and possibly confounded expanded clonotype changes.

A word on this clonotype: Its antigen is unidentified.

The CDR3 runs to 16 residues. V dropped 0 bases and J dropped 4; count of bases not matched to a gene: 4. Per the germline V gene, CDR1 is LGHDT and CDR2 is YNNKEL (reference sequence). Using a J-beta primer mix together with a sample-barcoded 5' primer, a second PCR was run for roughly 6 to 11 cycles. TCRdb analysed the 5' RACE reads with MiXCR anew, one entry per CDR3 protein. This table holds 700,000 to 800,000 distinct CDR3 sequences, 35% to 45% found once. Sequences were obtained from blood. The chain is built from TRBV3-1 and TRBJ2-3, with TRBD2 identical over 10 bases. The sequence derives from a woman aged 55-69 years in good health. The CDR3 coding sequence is TGTGCCAGCAGCCAAGAAGCGGGGGGGCTCGCAGATACGCAGTATTTT. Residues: CASSQEAGGLADTQYF.